This T cell receptor (beta chain) was obtained from a study of CD4+ T cells in melanoma. The assay was immunoSEQ multiplex PCR, and TCRdb's table has in-frame clones only and misses some. The data show 5,500 to 7,500 clones, with 69% seen just once and about 32% held by the top ten. Overall study findings and caveats: A reported correlation linked neoantigen-specific CD4+ T cells to CD8+, macrophage and B cell function. Diverse differentiation states were reported for melanoma neoantigen-specific CD4+ T cells.

Looked up from germline, CDR1 is MNHEY and CDR2 is SMNVEV (reference sequence). This CDR3 is 14 amino acids long. V was shortened by 0 bases and J by 2 bases, with 8 bases between the two germline ends. For this clone: Its antigen remains unidentified.

This sequence originates from a human donor with melanoma. The genes are TRBV27 and TRBJ2-7; D remains ambiguous. The source material was cells from a culture (not recorded whether cultured in vitro). The CDR3 is CASSLSAGAYEQYF. The DNA of the CDR3 is TGTGCCAGCAGTTTATCAGCCGGAGCCTACGAGCAGTACTTC.